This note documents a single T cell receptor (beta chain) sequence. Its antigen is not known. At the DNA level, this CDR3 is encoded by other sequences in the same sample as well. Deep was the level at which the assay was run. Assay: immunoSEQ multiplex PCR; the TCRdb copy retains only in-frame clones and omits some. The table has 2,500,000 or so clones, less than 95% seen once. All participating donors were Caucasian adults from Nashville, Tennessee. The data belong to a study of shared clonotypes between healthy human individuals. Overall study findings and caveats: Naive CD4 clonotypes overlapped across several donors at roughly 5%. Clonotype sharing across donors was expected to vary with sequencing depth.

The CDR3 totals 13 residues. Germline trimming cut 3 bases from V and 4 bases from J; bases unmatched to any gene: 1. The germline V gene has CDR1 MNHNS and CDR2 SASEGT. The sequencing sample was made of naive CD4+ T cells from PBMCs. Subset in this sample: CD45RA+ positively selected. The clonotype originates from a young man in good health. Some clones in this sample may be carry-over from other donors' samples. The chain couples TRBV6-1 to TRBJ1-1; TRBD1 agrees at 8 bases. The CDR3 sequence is CASSEGTGTEAFF. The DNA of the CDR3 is TGTGCCAGCAGTGAGGGGACAGGCACTGAAGCTTTCTTT.